This T cell receptor (beta chain) was obtained from a study of blood T cell repertoires in COVID-19 (dated by TCRdb to between 2020 and 2021). Describing the broader study: The collaborator samples originated in the United States, Italy and Spain and spanned the acute and convalescent phases of COVID-19. The prospective study material was composed of cDNA or gDNA derived from T cells, B-cell-depleted T cells, or PBMCs. Subjects who had been exposed to COVID-19, were actively infected with it, or had recovered from it provided the deeply sampled blood TCRbeta repertoires that made up the dataset. The repertoires were released in a freely available public database intended as a resource for research on the immune response to SARS-CoV-2. Samples came from the ongoing ImmuneRACE study (first 160 participants) plus 1,254 subjects from 6 global collaborators. Nearly every sample came with metadata listing a de-identified subject ID, COVID-19 status, age in years and sex. Where available, HLA class I and class II types were obtained from metadata supplied by the sample provider rather than from assay-based typing. Broad study findings and their caveats: Clinical and demographic metadata were provided uncurated, with the amount varying by source and participant.

The immunoSEQ Assay, a bias-controlled multiplex PCR, was used to amplify TCRbeta CDR3 regions from genomic DNA. On the authors' methods: Within the assay, amplification of reference gene primers was used to estimate how many nucleated cells each sample contained. To quantify the absolute abundance of each unique TCRbeta CDR3 rearrangement, sequence reads were collapsed and filtered. For each sample, productive Simpson clonality was calculated as the square root of Simpson's diversity index across productive rearrangements. As stored in TCRdb, this immuneACCESS dataset retains in-frame rearrangements with V and J assigned. A fraction of the clones does not appear; measured against another copy, unresolved V genes explain less than half of the discrepancy, and the remainder lacks a known reason. V and J calls and clone size follow that table, whereas D and trimming were derived from the DNA. Here the sample has 250,000 or so clones; around 90% occur a single time. The ten largest clones capture 7.1% of the sample.

Whole blood was collected in K2EDTA tubes by collaborating institutions according to the institutions' own protocols. Collaborator samples were shipped for TCRbeta analysis as frozen whole blood, isolated PBMCs, or DNA extracted from either sample type. V was cut back by 1 base and J by 5 bases, leaving a gap of 5 bases between them. Based on the germline V gene, the CDR1 and CDR2 sequences are SGHDN and FVKESK. The CDR3 goes from the cysteine to the phenylalanine over 12 residues. Here the CDR3 DNA is all that survives: 36 bases in frame from base 1. A note on this clone: There is no known antigen for this receptor. Base quality data are lacking; no much larger clone is found one base away.

This clonotype originated in a woman in her 70s with active or convalescent COVID-19. Sequenced input: peripheral blood. The V and J genes are TRBV14 and TRBJ2-5, with the D gene uncertain. The base sequence is TGTGCCAGCAGCCAAGGAGTGGAGACCCAGTACTTC. It encodes CASSQGVETQYF.